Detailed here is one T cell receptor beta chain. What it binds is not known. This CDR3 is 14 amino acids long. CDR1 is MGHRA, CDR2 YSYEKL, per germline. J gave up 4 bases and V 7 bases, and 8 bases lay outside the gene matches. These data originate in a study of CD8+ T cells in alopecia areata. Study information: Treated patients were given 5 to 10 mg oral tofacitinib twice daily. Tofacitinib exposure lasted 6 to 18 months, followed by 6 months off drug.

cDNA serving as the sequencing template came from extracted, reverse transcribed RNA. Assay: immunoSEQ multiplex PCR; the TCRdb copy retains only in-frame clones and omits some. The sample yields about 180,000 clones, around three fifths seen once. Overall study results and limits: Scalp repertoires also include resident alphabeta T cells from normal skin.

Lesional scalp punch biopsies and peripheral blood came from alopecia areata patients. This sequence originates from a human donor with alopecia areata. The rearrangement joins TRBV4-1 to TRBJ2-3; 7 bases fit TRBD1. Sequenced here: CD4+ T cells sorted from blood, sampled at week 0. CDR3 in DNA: TGCGCCAGCAAATTGACAGGGTGGGCAGATACGCAGTATTTT. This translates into CASKLTGWADTQYF.